This T cell receptor beta chain stems from a study of a mutant IDH1 vaccine in newly diagnosed glioma. Regarding this clone: What it binds is unknown.

The CDR3 totals 15 residues. J was trimmed by 4 bases and V by 4 bases; bases with no gene match: 8. From germline, CDR1 is SGHDT and CDR2 YYEEEE. This sample's time point: week 23, last vaccination. Every vaccine dose comprised 300 ug of mutant IDH1 20-mer peptide plus topical imiquimod. TCRdb's copy holds only in-frame clones and misses some; the assay was immunoSEQ multiplex PCR. The sample consists of about 55,000 clones, 80% of them appearing once. This material consisted of PBMCs, taken from a glioma patient whose treatment included an IDH1 peptide vaccine. This chain connects TRBV5-6 to TRBJ1-1; 9 bases fit TRBD1. This receptor was identified in a man aged 40-49 years with glioma. CDR3 DNA: TGTGCCAGCAGCACACCGGACAGGGGTGGCACTGAAGCTTTCTTT. Translating it yields CASSTPDRGGTEAFF.